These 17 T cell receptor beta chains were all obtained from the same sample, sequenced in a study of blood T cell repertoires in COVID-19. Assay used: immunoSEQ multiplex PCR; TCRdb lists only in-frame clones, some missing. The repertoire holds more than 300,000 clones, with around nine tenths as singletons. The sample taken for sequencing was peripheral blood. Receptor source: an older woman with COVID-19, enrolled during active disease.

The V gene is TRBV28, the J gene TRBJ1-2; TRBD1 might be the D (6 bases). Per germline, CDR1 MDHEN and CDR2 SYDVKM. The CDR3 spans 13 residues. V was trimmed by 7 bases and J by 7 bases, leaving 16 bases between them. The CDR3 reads CASTPTGRGGYTF. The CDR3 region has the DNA TGTGCCAGCACCCCCACAGGGAGGGGTGGCTACACCTTC.

Here the CDR3 reads CASSSPKGVGNTEAFF. The CDR3 coding sequence is TGTGCCAGCAGCTCCCCTAAGGGGGTGGGGAACACTGAAGCTTTCTTT. This sequence joins TRBV7-2 and TRBJ1-1; D is perhaps TRBD1 (6 bases). CDR1 SGHTA and CDR2 FQGNSA come from the germline V gene. Trimming left V 4 bases short and J 1 base short, with 16 bases between. This CDR3 is 16 amino acids long.

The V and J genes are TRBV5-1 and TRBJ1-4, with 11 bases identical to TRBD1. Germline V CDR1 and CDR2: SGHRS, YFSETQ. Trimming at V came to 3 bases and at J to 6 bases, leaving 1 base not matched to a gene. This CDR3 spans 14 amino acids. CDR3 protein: CASSSGQGDEKLFF. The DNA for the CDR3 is TGCGCCAGCAGCTCGGGACAGGGGGATGAAAAACTGTTTTTT.

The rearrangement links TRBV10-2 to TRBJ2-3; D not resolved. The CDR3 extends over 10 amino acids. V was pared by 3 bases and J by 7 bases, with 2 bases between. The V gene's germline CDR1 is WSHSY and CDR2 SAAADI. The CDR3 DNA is TGCGCCAGCAGTGACAATACGCAGTATTTT. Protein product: CASSDNTQYF.

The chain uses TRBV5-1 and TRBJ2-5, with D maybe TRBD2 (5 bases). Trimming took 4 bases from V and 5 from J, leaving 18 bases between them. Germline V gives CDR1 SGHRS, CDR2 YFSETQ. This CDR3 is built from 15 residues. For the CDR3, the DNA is TGCGCCAGCAGCCGCGGGTCTCAAGAAGGGGAGACCCAGTACTTC. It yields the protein CASSRGSQEGETQYF. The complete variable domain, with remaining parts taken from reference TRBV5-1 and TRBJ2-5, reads KAGVTQTPRYLIKTRGQQVTLSCSPISGHRSVSWYQQTPGQGLQFLFEYFSETQRNKGNFPGRFSGRQFSNSRSEMNVSTLELGDSALYLCASSRGSQEGETQYFGPGTRLLVL.

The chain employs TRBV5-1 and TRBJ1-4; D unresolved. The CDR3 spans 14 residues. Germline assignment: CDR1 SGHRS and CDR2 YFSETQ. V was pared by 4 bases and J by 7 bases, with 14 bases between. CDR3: CASSLDTGGEKLFF. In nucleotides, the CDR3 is TGCGCCAGCAGCCTTGACACCGGAGGTGAAAAACTGTTTTTT.

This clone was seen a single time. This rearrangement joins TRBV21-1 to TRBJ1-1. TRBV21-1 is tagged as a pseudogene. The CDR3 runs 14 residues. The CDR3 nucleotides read TGTGCCAGCCCAAGGATGAGGGAGCACACTGAAGCTTTCTTT. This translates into CASPRMREHTEAFF.

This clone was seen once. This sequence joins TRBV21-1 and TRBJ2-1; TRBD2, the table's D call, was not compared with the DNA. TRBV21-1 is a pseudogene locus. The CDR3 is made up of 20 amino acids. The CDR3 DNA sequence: TGTGCCAGCAGCAAAGAGGTGGGGACTAGCGGGGACCAGGCCCCGGGTGAGCAGTTCTTC. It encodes CASSKEVGTSGDQAPGEQFF.

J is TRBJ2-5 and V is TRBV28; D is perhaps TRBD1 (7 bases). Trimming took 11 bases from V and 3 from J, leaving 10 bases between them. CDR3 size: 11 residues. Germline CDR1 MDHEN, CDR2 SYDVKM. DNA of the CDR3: TGTGCCCAGGGGGAGGAAGAGACCCAGTACTTC. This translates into CAQGEEETQYF.

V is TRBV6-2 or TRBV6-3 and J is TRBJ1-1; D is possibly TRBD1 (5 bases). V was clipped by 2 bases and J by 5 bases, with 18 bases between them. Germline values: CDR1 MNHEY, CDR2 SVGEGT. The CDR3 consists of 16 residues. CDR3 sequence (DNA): TGTGCCAGCAGTTACCCCATGGGGCGGGAAGGAACTGAAGCTTTCTTT. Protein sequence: CASSYPMGREGTEAFF.

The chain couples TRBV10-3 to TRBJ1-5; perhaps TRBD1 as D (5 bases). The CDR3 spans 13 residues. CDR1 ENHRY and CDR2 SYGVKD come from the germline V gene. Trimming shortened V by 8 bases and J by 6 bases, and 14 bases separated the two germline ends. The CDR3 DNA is TGTGCCATCGGGGGAGGGCAAGGTCAGCCCCAGCATTTT. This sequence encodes CAIGGGQGQPQHF.

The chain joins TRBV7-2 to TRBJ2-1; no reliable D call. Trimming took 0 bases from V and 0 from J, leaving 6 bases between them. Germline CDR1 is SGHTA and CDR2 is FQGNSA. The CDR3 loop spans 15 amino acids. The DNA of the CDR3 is TGTGCCAGCAGCTTAGCGGTTAGCTCCTACAATGAGCAGTTCTTC. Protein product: CASSLAVSSYNEQFF.

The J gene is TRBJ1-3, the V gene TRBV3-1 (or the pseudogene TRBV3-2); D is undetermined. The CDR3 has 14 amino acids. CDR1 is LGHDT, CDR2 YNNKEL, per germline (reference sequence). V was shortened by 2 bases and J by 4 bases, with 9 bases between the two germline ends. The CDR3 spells CASSQILGGNTIYF. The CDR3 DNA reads TGTGCCAGCAGCCAAATTCTGGGCGGAAACACCATATATTTT.

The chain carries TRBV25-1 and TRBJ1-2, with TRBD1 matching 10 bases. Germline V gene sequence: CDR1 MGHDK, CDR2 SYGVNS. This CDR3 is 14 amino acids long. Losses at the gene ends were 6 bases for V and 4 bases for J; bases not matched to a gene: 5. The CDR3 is CASRETGGIYGYTF. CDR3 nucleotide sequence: TGTGCCAGCAGGGAGACAGGGGGCATCTATGGCTACACCTTC.

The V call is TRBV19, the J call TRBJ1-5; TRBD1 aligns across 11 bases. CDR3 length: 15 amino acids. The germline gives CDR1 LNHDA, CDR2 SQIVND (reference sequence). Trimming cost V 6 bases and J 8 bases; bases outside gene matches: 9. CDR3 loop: CASRRDRGLSEPQHF. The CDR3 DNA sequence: TGTGCCAGTAGGAGGGACAGGGGGTTGTCGGAGCCCCAGCATTTT.

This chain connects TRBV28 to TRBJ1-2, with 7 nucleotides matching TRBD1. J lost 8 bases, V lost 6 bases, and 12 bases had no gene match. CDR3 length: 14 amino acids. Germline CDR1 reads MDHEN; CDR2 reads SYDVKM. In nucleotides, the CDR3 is TGTGCCAGCAGACCTACCCGGGACAGTAAGGGCTACACCTTC. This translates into CASRPTRDSKGYTF.

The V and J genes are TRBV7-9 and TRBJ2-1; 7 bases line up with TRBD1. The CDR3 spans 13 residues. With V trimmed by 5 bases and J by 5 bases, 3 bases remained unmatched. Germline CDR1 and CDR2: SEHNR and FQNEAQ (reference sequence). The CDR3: CASSPGQNNEQFF. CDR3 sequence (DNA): TGTGCCAGCAGCCCGGGACAGAACAATGAGCAGTTCTTC.